The 25 T cell receptor beta chains listed next were all sequenced from one sample in a study of T cell repertoires in cytomegalovirus infection (dated by TCRdb to the late 2010s). The reads were generated on an Illumina HiSeq 1500. TCRdb handled the public reads itself, with Q25 trimming in fastp and clone calling in MiXCR, and kept productive beta chains. Rows with one shared CDR3 protein collapse into an entry with the most common genes and DNA. This sample holds hundreds of thousands of distinct CDR3 sequences; under 45% were observed only once. The top ten clonotypes cover just under 45% of the sample. The treatment or condition label, read with the paper, signifies: in vitro stimulation with specific CMV peptide epitopes to enrich CMV-specific T cells. Their antigens remain unidentified. Here the sequenced sample was cultured PBMCs, taken from culture after CMV antigen stimulation. Receptors originate from a human donor in good health (CMV status not recorded). Some clones in this sample may be carry-over from other donors' samples.

This chain uses TRBV2 with TRBJ2-5; D is possibly TRBD2 (5 bases). The germline V gene has CDR1 SNHLY and CDR2 FYNNEI. V gave up 7 bases and J gave up 4 bases, with 25 bases separating them. The CDR3 covers 17 residues. The CDR3 region has the DNA TGTGCCAGCAAACAAGCGGTGAGATGGGTGGGTGGAGAGACCCAGTACTTC. This encodes CASKQAVRWVGGETQYF. Looking up the rest from reference TRBV2 and TRBJ2-5 gives the full variable domain: EPEVTQTPSHQVTQMGQEVILRCVPISNHLYFYWYRQILGQKVEFLVSFYNNEISEKSEIFDDQFSVERPDGSNFTLKIRSTKLEDSAMYFCASKQAVRWVGGETQYFGPGTRLLVL.

This chain links TRBV6-1 with TRBJ2-1; 7 bases line up with TRBD1. The CDR3 is made up of 13 amino acids. Germline V gene lookup returns CDR1 MNHNS and CDR2 SASEGT. Trimming removed 8 bases from V and 7 bases from J; junction bases left unmatched: 8. Here the CDR3 DNA reads TGTGCCAGCCGACAGGGCCCATTGAATGAGCAGTTCTTC. Translation: CASRQGPLNEQFF.

In DNA, the CDR3 is TGTGCCAGCAGCTTATCGCGACAGGGTGGGGAGACCCAGTACTTC. It yields the protein CASSLSRQGGETQYF. This rearrangement joins TRBV7-2 to TRBJ2-5; TRBD1 matches 7 bases. With 2 bases clipped from V and 5 bases from J, the junction kept 8 bases outside the gene matches. Germline lookup yields CDR1 SGHTA and CDR2 FQGNSA. The CDR3 has 15 amino acids.

The J gene is TRBJ2-1, the V gene TRBV7-9, with 9 bases aligning to TRBD1. The CDR3 has 16 residues. Germline trimming cut 5 bases from V and 9 bases from J; bases unmatched to any gene: 14. The germline CDR1 and CDR2 sequences are SEHNR and FQNEAQ (reference sequence). The CDR3 reads CASSLSQGARNLEQFF. CDR3 nucleotide sequence: TGTGCCAGCAGCCTTTCACAGGGGGCCAGGAATCTTGAGCAGTTCTTC.

CDR3 amino acids: CSVEASSGTDTQYF. The CDR3, as DNA: TGCAGCGTTGAAGCCAGCTCCGGCACAGATACGCAGTATTTT. This chain uses TRBV29-1 with TRBJ2-3; D uncertain. Per germline, CDR1 SQVTM and CDR2 ANQGSEA. V dropped 1 base and J dropped 1 base, with 9 bases sitting between them. This CDR3 is built from 14 residues.

The chain has TRBV7-2 and TRBJ2-7, with TRBD2 identical over 10 bases. Trimming took 4 bases from V and 9 from J; bases not matched to a gene: 12. Germline V lookup: CDR1 SGHTA, CDR2 FQGNSA. The CDR3 consists of 15 residues. The CDR3 here is CASSSLPGLALVQYF. In nucleotides, the CDR3 is TGTGCCAGCAGCTCCCTGCCGGGACTAGCGTTAGTGCAGTACTTC.

The table lists this clonotype with a count of one. V and J are TRBV7-2 and TRBJ2-5; 7 nucleotides match TRBD1. The CDR3 is 15 residues long. Germline-derived CDR1 and CDR2 are SGHTA and FQGNSA. Germline trimming cut 4 bases from V and 7 bases from J; bases unmatched to any gene: 12. The CDR3 loop reads CASSSPLLQGRTQYF. As DNA, the CDR3 is TGTGCCAGCAGCTCCCCACTTCTACAGGGGCGGACCCAGTACTTC.

This clonotype occurred a few times. The rearrangement joins TRBV19 to TRBJ1-5; the D is unclear. V was pared by 3 bases and J by 10 bases, with 7 bases between. The length of the CDR3 is 11 residues. Per the germline V gene, CDR1 is LNHDA and CDR2 is SQIVND (reference sequence). The CDR3 loop is CASSMRGPQHF. CDR3 DNA: TGTGCCAGTAGTATGCGGGGACCCCAGCATTTT.

This clonotype has more than one count but fewer than ten. This chain connects TRBV7-9 to TRBJ1-2; tentative D call: TRBD1 (6 bases). Per germline, CDR1 SEHNR and CDR2 FQNEAQ (reference sequence). The CDR3 loop spans 17 amino acids. V dropped 1 base and J dropped 4 bases, with 19 bases sitting between them. The chain's CDR3 is CASSLGQEVTSAYGYTF. The CDR3 coding sequence is TGTGCCAGCAGCTTAGGACAGGAGGTGACTTCGGCCTATGGCTACACCTTC.

This clonotype came up a few times. The chain uses TRBV7-9 and TRBJ2-6; no clear D. Trimming stripped 7 bases from V and 4 bases from J, with 14 bases between. The germline CDR1 and CDR2 sequences are SEHNR and FQNEAQ (reference sequence). This CDR3 spans 15 amino acids. The CDR3 coding sequence is TGTGCCAGCACCCTCGGGCAGTCCGGGGCCAACGTCCTGACTTTC. Translation: CASTLGQSGANVLTF.

This chain uses TRBV7-8 with TRBJ2-7; possible D gene TRBD1, 6 bases. The ends were cut back, 5 bases at V and 4 bases at J, with 9 bases in the middle. Germline V CDR1 and CDR2: SGHVS, FQNEAQ. This CDR3 region has 12 residues. The CDR3 DNA sequence: TGTGCCAGCAGCGCCGGACAGTACGAGCAGTACTTC. Amino acids: CASSAGQYEQYF.

The V and J genes are TRBV10-2 and TRBJ2-3, with D hard to call. The germline CDR1 and CDR2 sequences are WSHSY and SAAADI. Trimming pared 6 bases from V and 5 bases from J, leaving 12 bases between. This CDR3 spans 13 amino acids. The CDR3 region is CASRAPLGDTQYF. CDR3 nucleotides: TGCGCCAGCAGGGCCCCCTTGGGAGATACGCAGTATTTT.

The V gene is TRBV5-4, the J gene TRBJ2-1; 11 bases align to TRBD2. Trimming took 3 bases from V and 7 from J; bases not matched to a gene: 9. CDR1 and CDR2 (germline): SGHNT, YYREEE (reference sequence). The CDR3 has 16 amino acids. The CDR3 protein is CASSSPPLAGGNEQFF. The CDR3 DNA follows: TGTGCCAGCAGCTCCCCCCCCCTAGCGGGAGGAAATGAGCAGTTCTTC.

The chain links TRBV7-6 to TRBJ2-1; weak D call: TRBD2 (6 bases). With 0 bases removed from V and 8 bases from J, the gap between germline ends came to 14 bases. Germline CDR1 is SGHVS and CDR2 is FNYEAQ. CDR3 length equals 15 residues. In nucleotides, the CDR3 is TGTGCCAGCAGCTTAGCGTCCGGGAGTTCGGATGAGCAGTTCTTC. This gives the protein CASSLASGSSDEQFF.

The rearrangement joins TRBV7-6 to TRBJ1-5, with D perhaps TRBD1 (5 bases). V shed 3 bases and J shed 4 bases, with 13 bases lying between them. Germline V gene lookup returns CDR1 SGHVS and CDR2 FNYEAQ. This CDR3 is 15 amino acids long. This CDR3 reads CASSFLAGANQPQHF. CDR3 nucleotide sequence: TGTGCCAGCAGCTTCTTGGCCGGGGCAAATCAGCCCCAGCATTTT.

V and J are TRBV18 and TRBJ2-3; D unclear. Germline V lookup: CDR1 KGHSH, CDR2 LQKENI. This CDR3 region has 13 residues. Trimming pared 3 bases from V and 9 bases from J, leaving 13 bases between. The CDR3 DNA reads as TGTGCCAGCTCACCTTCGCCGGACCTAACGCAGTATTTT. Translated: CASSPSPDLTQYF.

The rearrangement links TRBV13 to TRBJ2-3; 13 nucleotides match TRBD2. This CDR3 is 15 amino acids long. CDR1 is PRHDT, CDR2 FYEKMQ, per germline (reference sequence). With 8 bases clipped from V and 0 bases from J, the junction kept 2 bases outside the gene matches. CDR3 nucleotides: TGTGCCAGCGCGACTAGCGGGGGGAGCACAGATACGCAGTATTTT. Translating it yields CASATSGGSTDTQYF.

The sample holds a few counts of this clonotype. In nucleotides, the CDR3 is TGTGCCAGCAGCTCCTATCTAGCGGGCGATACCTACGAGCAGTACTTC. Residues: CASSSYLAGDTYEQYF. The chain uses TRBV7-6 and TRBJ2-7, with 8 positions matching TRBD2. The CDR3 contains 16 residues. With 4 bases clipped from V and 2 bases from J, the junction kept 10 bases outside the gene matches. Germline V CDR1 and CDR2: SGHVS, FNYEAQ.

The V call is TRBV7-2, the J call TRBJ2-4; D may be TRBD1 or TRBD2 (5 bases each). The CDR3 consists of 14 residues. V shed 6 bases and J shed 7 bases, with 16 bases lying between them. In germline, CDR1 is SGHTA, CDR2 FQGNSA. DNA for the CDR3: TGTGCCAGCAGTCCAGCTGGGACCAGGAACATTCAGTACTTC. It codes for CASSPAGTRNIQYF.

J is TRBJ2-3 and V is TRBV20-1, with unresolved D. V was pared by 3 bases and J by 0 bases, with 10 bases between. Germline CDR1 reads DFQATT; CDR2 reads SNEGSKA (reference sequence). The CDR3 has 14 residues. The CDR3 spells CSARELVSTDTQYF. The CDR3 DNA sequence: TGCAGTGCTAGGGAACTTGTTAGCACAGATACGCAGTATTTT.

The table lists this clonotype with many counts. The chain employs TRBV7-2 and TRBJ2-1; D call uncertain. Per the germline V gene, CDR1 is SGHTA and CDR2 is FQGNSA. The CDR3 spans 14 residues. Deletions cut 5 bases from V and 8 bases from J, with 16 bases between. As DNA, the CDR3 is TGTGCCAGCAGCCTCATGAGTAGCAGGCATGAGCAGTTCTTC. Protein product: CASSLMSSRHEQFF.

The V gene is TRBV12-3 or TRBV12-4, the J gene TRBJ1-2; D ambiguous. V was trimmed by 6 bases and J by 6 bases, leaving 14 bases between them. The CDR3 totals 13 residues. The DNA of the CDR3 is TGTGCCAGCAGCACACTAACACGGGATGGCTACACCTTC. It translates to CASSTLTRDGYTF.

The chain couples TRBV19 to TRBJ2-5; D is possibly TRBD1 (6 bases). The CDR3 is made up of 17 amino acids. Trimming left V 5 bases short and J 1 base short, with 20 bases between. The germline CDR1 and CDR2 sequences are LNHDA and SQIVND (reference sequence). The CDR3, as DNA: TGTGCCAGTAGTCCCCCTTCGACAGGTGTGATCCAAGAGACCCAGTACTTC. This sequence encodes CASSPPSTGVIQETQYF.

This clonotype was picked up a small number of times. CDR3 amino acids: CASNRDLGYNEQFF. Written as DNA, the CDR3 is TGTGCCAGCAACCGGGATTTGGGCTACAATGAGCAGTTCTTC. V is TRBV7-2 and J is TRBJ2-1, with D possibly matching TRBD2 (5 bases). Per the germline V gene, CDR1 is SGHTA and CDR2 is FQGNSA. V was shortened by 7 bases and J by 3 bases, with 13 bases between the two germline ends. The CDR3 is made up of 14 amino acids.

As regards this clonotype: The junction shows a germline mismatch at one end, possibly a read error. The chain links TRBV7-2 to TRBJ2-1; 7 nucleotides align to TRBD2. This CDR3 has 15 amino acids. Germline CDR1 and CDR2: SGHTA and FQGNSA. The CDR3 sequence is CASSLMGTIGNEQFF. The CDR3 nucleotides read TGTGCCAGCAGCTTAATGGGGACTATCGGCAATGAGCAATTCTTC.